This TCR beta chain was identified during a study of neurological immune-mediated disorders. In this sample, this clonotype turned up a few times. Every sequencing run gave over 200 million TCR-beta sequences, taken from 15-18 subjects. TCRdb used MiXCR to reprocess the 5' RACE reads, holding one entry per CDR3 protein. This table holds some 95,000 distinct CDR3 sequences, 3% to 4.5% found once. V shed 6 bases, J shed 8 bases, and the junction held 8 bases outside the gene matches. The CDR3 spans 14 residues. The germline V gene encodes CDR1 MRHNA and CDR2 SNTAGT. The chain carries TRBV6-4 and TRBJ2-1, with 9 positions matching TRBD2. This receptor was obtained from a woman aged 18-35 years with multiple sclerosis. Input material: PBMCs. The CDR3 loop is CASSGIAGVDEQFF. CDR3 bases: TGTGCCAGCAGCGGGATAGCGGGAGTCGATGAGCAGTTCTTC.